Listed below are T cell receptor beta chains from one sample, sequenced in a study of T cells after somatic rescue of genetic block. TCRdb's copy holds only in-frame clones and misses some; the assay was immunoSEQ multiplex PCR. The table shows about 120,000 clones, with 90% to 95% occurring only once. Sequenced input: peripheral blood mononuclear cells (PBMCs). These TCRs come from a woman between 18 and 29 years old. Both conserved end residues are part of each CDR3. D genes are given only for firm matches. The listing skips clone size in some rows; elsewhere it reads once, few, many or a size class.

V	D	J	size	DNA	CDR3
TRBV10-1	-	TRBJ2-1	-	TGCGCCAGCAGTGCGGGACTTGATCCTAACGAGCAGTTCTTC	CASSAGLDPNEQFF
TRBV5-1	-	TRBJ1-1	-	TGCGCCAGCAATCCTCAGGGCTCCGTCCCGAACACTGAAGCTTTCTTT	CASNPQGSVPNTEAFF
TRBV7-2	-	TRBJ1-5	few	TGTGCCAGCAGCTTAGAACTGGGGAATCAGCCCCAGCATTTT	CASSLELGNQPQHF
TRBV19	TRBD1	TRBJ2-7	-	TGTGCCAGTAGTATCGATCTCGGGACAGGGGCCTACGAGCAGTACTTC	CASSIDLGTGAYEQYF
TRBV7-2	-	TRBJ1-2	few	TGTGCCAGCAGCTTGGACGGTGACTATGGCTACACCTTC	CASSLDGDYGYTF
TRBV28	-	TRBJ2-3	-	TGTGCCAGCACCGGCAGCTCAGATACGCAGTATTTT	CASTGSSDTQYF
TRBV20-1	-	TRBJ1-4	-	TGCAGTGCTTCTAATGAAAAACTGTTTTTT	CSASNEKLFF
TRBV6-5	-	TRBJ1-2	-	TGTGCCAGCAGTTACTCGACCGGGGGGGGAACGAAAACCTTC	CASSYSTGGGTKTF
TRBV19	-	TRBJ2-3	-	TGTGCCAGTAGTATAGAAGGGGCTAGCACAGATACGCAGTATTTT	CASSIEGASTDTQYF
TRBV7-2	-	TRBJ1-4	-	TGTGCCAGCAGCTTAGGCGGGGGGCGGGAAAAACTGTTTTTT	CASSLGGGREKLFF